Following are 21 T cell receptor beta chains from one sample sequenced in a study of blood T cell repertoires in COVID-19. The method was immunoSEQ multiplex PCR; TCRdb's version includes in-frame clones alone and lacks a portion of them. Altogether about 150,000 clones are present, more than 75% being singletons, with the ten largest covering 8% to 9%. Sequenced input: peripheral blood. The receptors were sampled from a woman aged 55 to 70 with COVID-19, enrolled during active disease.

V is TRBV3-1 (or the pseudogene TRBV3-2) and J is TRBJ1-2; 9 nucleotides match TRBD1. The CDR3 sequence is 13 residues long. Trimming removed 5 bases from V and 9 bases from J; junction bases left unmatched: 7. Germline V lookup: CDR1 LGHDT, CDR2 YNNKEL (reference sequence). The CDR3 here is CASSNSGTGSYTF. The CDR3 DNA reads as TGTGCCAGCAGCAATTCCGGGACAGGGAGCTACACCTTC.

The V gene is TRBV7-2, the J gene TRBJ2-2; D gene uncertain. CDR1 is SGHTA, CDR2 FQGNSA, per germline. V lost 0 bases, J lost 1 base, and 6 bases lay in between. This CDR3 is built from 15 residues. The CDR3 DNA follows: TGTGCCAGCAGCTTAGCAACGCGGAACACCGGGGAGCTGTTTTTT. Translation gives CASSLATRNTGELFF.

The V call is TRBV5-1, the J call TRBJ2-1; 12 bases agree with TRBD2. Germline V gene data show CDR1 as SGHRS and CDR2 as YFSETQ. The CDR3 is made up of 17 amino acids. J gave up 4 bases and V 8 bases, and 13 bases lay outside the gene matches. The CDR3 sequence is CASIATGGTSGYNEQFF. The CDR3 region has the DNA TGCGCCAGTATTGCGACCGGTGGGACTAGCGGGTACAATGAGCAGTTCTTC.

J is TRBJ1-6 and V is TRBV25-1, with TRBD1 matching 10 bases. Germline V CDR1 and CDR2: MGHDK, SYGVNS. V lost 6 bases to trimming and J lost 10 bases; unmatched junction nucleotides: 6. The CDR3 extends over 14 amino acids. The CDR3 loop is CASRLGQGNSPLHF. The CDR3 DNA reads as TGTGCCAGCAGACTGGGACAGGGGAACTCACCCCTCCACTTT.

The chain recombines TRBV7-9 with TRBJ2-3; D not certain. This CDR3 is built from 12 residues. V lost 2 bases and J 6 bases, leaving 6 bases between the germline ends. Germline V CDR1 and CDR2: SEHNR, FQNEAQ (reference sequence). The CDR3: CASSLTDDTQYF. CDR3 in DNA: TGTGCCAGCAGCTTAACAGATGATACGCAGTATTTT.

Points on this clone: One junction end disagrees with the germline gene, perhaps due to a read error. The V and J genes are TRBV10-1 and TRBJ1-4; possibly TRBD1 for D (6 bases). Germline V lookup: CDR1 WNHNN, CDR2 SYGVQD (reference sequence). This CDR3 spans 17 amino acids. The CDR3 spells CASNEGGPPATNEKLFF. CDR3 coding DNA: TGCGCCAGCAATGAGGGGGGCCCACCAGCAACTAATGAAAAACTGTTTTTT.

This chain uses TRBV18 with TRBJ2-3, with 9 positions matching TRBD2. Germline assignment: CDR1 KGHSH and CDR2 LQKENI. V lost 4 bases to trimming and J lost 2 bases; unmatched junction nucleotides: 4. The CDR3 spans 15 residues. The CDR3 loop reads CASSQAGGVTDTQYF. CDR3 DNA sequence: TGTGCCAGCTCACAGGCGGGAGGGGTCACAGATACGCAGTATTTT.

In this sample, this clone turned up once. The CDR3 nucleotides are TGTGCCAGCAGCTTAATGAGGGGGACTGGAAACACCATATATTTT. Encoded protein: CASSLMRGTGNTIYF. The rearrangement links TRBV7-8 to TRBJ1-3, with D possibly being TRBD1 (6 bases). The CDR3 spans 15 residues. Looked up from germline, CDR1 is SGHVS and CDR2 is FQNEAQ. Trimming took 2 bases from V and 2 from J, leaving 10 bases between them.

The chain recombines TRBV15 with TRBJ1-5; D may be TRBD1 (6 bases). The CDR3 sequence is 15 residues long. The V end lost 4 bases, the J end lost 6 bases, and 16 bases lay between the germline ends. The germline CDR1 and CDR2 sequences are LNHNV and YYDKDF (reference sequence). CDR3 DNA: TGTGCCACCAGCAATATACAGGGATTTAGTCAGCCCCAGCATTTT. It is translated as CATSNIQGFSQPQHF.

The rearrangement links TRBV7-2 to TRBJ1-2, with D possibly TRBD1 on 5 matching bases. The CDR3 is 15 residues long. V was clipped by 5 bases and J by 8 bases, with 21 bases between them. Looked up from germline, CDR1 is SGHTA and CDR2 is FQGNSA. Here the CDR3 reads CASSPGRPRGDGYTF. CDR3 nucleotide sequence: TGTGCCAGCAGCCCGGGACGGCCGCGGGGCGACGGCTACACCTTC.

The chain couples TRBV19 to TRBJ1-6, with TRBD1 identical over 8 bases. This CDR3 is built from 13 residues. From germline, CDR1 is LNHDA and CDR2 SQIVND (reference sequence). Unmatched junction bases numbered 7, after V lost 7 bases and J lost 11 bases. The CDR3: CASKDRVETPLHF. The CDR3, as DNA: TGTGCCAGTAAGGACAGGGTGGAGACACCCCTCCACTTT.

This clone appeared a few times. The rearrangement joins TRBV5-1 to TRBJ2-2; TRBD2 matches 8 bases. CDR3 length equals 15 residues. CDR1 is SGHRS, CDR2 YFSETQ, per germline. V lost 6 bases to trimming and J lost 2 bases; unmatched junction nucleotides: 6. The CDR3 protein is CASMMSGGNTGELFF. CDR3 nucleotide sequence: TGCGCCAGCATGATGAGCGGGGGTAACACCGGGGAGCTGTTTTTT. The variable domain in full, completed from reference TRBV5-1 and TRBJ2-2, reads KAGVTQTPRYLIKTRGQQVTLSCSPISGHRSVSWYQQTPGQGLQFLFEYFSETQRNKGNFPGRFSGRQFSNSRSEMNVSTLELGDSALYLCASMMSGGNTGELFFGEGSRLTVL.

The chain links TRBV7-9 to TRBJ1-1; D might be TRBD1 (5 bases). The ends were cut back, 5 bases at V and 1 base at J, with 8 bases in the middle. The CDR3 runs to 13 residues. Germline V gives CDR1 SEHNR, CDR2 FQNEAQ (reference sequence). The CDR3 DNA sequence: TGTGCCAGCAGCCCGGACACGAACACTGAAGCTTTCTTT. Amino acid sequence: CASSPDTNTEAFF.

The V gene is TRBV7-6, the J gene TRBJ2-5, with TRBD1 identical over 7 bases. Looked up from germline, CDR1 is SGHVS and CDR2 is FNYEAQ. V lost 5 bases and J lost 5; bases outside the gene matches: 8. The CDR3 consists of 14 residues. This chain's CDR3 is CASSPGTAAETQYF. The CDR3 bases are TGTGCCAGCAGCCCCGGGACAGCAGCGGAGACCCAGTACTTC.

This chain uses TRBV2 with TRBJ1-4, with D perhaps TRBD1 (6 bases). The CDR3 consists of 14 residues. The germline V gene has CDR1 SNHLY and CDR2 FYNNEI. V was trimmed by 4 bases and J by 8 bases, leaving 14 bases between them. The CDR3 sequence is CASSAQGLREKLFF. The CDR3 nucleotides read TGTGCCAGCAGTGCACAGGGACTAAGGGAAAAACTGTTTTTT. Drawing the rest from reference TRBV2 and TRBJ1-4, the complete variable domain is EPEVTQTPSHQVTQMGQEVILRCVPISNHLYFYWYRQILGQKVEFLVSFYNNEISEKSEIFDDQFSVERPDGSNFTLKIRSTKLEDSAMYFCASSAQGLREKLFFGSGTQLSVL.

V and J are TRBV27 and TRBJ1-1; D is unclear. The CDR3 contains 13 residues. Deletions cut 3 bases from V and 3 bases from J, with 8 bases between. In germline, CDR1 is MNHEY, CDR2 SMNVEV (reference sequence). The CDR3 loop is CASSFGADTEAFF. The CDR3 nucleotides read TGTGCCAGCAGTTTTGGCGCGGACACTGAAGCTTTCTTT.

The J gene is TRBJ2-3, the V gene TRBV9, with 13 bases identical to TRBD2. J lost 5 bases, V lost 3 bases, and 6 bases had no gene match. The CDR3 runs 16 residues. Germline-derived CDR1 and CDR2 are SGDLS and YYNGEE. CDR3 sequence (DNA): TGTGCCAGCAGCGCCTCACTAGCGGGGGGGGTAGATACGCAGTATTTT. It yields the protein CASSASLAGGVDTQYF. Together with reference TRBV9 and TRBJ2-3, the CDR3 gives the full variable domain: DSGVTQTPKHLITATGQRVTLRCSPRSGDLSVYWYQQSLDQGLQFLIQYYNGEERAKGNILERFSAQQFPDLHSELNLSSLELGDSALYFCASSASLAGGVDTQYFGPGTRLTVL.

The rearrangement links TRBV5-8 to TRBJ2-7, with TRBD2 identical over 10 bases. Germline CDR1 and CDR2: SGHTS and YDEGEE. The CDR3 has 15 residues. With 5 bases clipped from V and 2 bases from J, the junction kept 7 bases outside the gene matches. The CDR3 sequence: CASRSAGGPTYEQYV. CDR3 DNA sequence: TGTGCCAGCAGATCAGCGGGGGGGCCGACCTACGAGCAGTACGTC.

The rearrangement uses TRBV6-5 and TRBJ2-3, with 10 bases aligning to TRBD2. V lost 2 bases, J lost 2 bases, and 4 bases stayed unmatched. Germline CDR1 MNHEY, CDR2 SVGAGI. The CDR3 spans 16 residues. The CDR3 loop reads CASSYRLAGVTDTQYF. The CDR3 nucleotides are TGTGCCAGCAGTTACAGACTAGCGGGCGTCACAGATACGCAGTATTTT.

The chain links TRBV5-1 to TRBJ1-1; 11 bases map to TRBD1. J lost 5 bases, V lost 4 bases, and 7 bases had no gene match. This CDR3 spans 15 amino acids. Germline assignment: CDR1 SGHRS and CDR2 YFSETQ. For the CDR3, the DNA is TGCGCCAGCAGCGGATGGGACAGGGGGGAGACTGAAGCTTTCTTT. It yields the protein CASSGWDRGETEAFF.

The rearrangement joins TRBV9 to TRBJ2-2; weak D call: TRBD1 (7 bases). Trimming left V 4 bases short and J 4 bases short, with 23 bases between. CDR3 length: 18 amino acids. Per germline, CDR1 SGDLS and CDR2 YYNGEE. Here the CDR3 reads CASSPTRAGGRLTGELFF. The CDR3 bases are TGTGCCAGCAGCCCGACCCGGGCAGGGGGGCGCCTCACCGGGGAGCTGTTTTTT.